Only one count was recorded for the clone carrying this T cell receptor (beta chain). Antigen: not known. V was cut by 7 bases and J by 4 bases, with 20 bases left in between. CDR3 length: 16 residues. Germline V gives CDR1 MDHEN, CDR2 SYDVKM. These data are taken from a study of OX40 agonist ivuxolimab in advanced cancers. Broader study findings: Some nonresponders also had low normalized T-cell clonal expansion. The specificity for antigen of the expanded peripheral T cells was not determined.

The timepoints at which blood was sampled were baseline, cycle 4 day 1, and cycle 7 day 1. The repertoire was sequenced with immunoSEQ multiplex PCR; TCRdb's copy has only in-frame clones and lacks some. This table holds roughly 65,000 clones, over 60% found once. This receptor was obtained from an adult with an advanced solid tumor such as melanoma, head and neck, liver or kidney cancer. The chain combines TRBV28 with TRBJ2-4; a weak D match, TRBD1 (6 bases). The input for sequencing was CD4+ or CD8+ T cells sorted from blood, taken in a trial of the OX40 agonist ivuxolimab. The CDR3 loop reads CASIPRWGHGKNIQYF. DNA for the CDR3: TGTGCCAGCATCCCTCGGTGGGGACACGGGAAAAACATTCAGTACTTC.